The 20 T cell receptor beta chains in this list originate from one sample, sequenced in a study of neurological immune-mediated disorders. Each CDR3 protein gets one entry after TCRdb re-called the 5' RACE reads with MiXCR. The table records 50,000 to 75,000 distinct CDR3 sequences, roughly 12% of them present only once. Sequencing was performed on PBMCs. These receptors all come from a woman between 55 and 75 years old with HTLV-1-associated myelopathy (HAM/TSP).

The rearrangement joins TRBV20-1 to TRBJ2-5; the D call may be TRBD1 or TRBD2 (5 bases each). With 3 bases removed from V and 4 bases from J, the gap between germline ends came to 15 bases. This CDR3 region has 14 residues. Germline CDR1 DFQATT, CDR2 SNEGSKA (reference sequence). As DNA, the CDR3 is TGCAGTGCTAGGACGATCGAGAGGGGAGAGACCCAGTACTTC. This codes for CSARTIERGETQYF.

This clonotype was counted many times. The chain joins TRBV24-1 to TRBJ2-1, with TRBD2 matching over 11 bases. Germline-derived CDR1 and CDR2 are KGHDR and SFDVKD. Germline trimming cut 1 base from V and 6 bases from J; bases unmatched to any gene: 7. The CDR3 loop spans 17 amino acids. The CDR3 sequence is CATSDLSIAGGRNEQFF. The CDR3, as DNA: TGTGCCACCAGTGATTTAAGCATAGCGGGAGGGCGCAATGAGCAGTTCTTC.

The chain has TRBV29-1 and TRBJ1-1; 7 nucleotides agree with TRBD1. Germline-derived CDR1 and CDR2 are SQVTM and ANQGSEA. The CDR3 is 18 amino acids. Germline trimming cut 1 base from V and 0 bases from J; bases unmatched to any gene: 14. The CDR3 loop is CSVEVIQGTPKLNTEAFF. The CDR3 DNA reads TGCAGCGTTGAAGTTATACAGGGGACGCCAAAACTGAACACTGAAGCTTTCTTT.

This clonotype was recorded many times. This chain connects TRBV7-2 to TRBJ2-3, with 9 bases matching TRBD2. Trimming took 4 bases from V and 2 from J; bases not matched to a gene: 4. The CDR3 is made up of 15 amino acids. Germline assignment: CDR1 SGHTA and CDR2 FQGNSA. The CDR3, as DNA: TGTGCCAGCAGCTCAGCTAGCGGGATCACAGATACGCAGTATTTT. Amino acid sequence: CASSSASGITDTQYF.

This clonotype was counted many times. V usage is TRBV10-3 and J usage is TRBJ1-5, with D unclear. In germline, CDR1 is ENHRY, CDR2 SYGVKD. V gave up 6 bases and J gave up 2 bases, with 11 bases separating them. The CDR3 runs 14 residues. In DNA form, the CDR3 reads TGTGCCATCAGCGGCGTGGATGGCAATCAGCCCCAGCATTTT. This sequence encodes CAISGVDGNQPQHF.

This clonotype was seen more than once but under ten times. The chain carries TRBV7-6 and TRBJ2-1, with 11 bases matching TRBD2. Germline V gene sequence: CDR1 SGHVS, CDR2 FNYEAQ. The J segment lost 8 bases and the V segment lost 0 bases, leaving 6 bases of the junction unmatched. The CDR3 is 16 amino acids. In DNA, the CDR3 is TGTGCCAGCAGCTTAGCGTTAGCGGGAGGGCCCGATGAGCAGTTCTTC. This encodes CASSLALAGGPDEQFF.

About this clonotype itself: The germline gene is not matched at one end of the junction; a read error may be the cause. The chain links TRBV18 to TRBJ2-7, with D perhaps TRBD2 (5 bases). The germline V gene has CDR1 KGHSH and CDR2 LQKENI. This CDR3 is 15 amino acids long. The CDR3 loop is CASSESDWSSYEKYF. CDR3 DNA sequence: TGTGCCAGCTCAGAGTCGGACTGGAGCTCCTACGAGAAGTACTTC.

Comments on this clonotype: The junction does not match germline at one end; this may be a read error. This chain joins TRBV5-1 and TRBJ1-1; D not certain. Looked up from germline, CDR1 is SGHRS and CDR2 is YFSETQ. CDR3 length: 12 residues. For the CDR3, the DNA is TGCGCCAACAGCTTGGGAAGGGATGAAGCTTTCTTT. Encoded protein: CANSLGRDEAFF.

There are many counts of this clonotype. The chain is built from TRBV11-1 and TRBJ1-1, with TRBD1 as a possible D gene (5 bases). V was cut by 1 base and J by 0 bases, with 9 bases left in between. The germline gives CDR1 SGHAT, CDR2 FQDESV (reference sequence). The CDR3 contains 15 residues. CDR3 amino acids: CASSLDPGLNTEAFF. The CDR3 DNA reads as TGTGCCAGCAGCTTAGACCCAGGGCTGAACACTGAAGCTTTCTTT.

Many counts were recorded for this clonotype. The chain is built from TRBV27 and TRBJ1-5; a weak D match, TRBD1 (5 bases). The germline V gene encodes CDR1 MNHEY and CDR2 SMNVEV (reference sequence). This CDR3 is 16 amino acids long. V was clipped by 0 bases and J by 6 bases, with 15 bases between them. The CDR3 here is CASSLSDIGRGQPQHF. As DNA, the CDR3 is TGTGCCAGCAGTTTATCGGACATTGGAAGAGGTCAGCCCCAGCATTTT.

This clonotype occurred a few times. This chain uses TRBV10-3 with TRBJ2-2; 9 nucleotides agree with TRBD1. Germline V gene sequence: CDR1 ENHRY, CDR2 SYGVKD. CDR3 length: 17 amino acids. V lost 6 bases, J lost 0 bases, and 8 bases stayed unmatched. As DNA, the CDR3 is TGTGCCATCAGCCGGGACAGGGTTCCCTCGAACACCGGGGAGCTGTTTTTT. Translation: CAISRDRVPSNTGELFF.

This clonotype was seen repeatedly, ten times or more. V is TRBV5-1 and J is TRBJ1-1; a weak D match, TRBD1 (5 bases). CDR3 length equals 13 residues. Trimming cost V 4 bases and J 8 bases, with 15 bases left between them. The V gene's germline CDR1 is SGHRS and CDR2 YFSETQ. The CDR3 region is CASSNTGGAEAFF. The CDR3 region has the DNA TGCGCCAGCAGCAATACGGGGGGAGCCGAAGCTTTCTTT.

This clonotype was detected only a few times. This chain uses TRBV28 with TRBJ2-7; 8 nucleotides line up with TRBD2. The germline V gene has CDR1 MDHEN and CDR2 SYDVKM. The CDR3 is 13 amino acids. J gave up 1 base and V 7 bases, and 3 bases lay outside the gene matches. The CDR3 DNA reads TGTGCCAGCAAACGGGGGGGTTCCTACGAGCAGTACTTC. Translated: CASKRGGSYEQYF.

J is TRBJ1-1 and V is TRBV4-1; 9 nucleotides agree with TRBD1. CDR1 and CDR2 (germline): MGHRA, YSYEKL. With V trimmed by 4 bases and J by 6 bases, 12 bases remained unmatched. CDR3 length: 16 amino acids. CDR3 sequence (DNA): TGCGCCAGCAGCCGCGGGACAGGGTTTTTTGGGGCTGAAGCTTTCTTT. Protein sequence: CASSRGTGFFGAEAFF.

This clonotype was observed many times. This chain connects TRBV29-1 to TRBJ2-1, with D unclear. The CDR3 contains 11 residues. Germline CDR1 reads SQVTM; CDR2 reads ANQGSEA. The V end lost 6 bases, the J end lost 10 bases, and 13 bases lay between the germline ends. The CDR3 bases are TGCAGCGTACGAGCGAGAAACGAGCAGTTCTTC. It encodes CSVRARNEQFF.

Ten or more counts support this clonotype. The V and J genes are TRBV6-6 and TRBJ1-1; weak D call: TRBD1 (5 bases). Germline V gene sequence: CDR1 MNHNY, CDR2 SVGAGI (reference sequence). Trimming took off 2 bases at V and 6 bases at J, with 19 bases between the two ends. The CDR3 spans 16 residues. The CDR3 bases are TGTGCCAGCAGTTACCCGGCCGGGCGGGGGTTTGCTGAAGCTTTCTTT. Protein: CASSYPAGRGFAEAFF.

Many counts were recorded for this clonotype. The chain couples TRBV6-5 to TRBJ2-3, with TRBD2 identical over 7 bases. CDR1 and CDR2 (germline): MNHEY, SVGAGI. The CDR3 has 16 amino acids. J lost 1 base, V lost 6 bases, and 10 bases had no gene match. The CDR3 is CASSRTRPGGTDTQYF. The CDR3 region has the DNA TGTGCCAGCAGCCGGACTAGGCCCGGGGGCACAGATACGCAGTATTTT.

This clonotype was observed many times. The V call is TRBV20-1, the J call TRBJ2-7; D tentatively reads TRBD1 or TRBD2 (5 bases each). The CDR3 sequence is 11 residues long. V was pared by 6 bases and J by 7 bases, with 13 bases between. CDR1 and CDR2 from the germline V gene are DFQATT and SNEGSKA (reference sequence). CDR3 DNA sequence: TGCAGTGCCGGGACCGACCGAGAGCAGTACTTC. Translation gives CSAGTDREQYF.

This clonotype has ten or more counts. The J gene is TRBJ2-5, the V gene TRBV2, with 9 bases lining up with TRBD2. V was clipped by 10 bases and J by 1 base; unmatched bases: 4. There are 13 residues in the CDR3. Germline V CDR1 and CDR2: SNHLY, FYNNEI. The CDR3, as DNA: TGTGCCACCAAAGCGGGAGGCCAAGAGACCCAGTACTTC. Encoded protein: CATKAGGQETQYF.

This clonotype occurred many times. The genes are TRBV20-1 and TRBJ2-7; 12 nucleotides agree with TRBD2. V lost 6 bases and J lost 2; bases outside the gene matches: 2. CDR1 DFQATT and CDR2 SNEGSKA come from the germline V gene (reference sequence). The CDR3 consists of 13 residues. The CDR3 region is CSARTSGAYEQYF. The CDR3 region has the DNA TGCAGTGCAAGGACTAGCGGGGCCTACGAGCAGTACTTC.